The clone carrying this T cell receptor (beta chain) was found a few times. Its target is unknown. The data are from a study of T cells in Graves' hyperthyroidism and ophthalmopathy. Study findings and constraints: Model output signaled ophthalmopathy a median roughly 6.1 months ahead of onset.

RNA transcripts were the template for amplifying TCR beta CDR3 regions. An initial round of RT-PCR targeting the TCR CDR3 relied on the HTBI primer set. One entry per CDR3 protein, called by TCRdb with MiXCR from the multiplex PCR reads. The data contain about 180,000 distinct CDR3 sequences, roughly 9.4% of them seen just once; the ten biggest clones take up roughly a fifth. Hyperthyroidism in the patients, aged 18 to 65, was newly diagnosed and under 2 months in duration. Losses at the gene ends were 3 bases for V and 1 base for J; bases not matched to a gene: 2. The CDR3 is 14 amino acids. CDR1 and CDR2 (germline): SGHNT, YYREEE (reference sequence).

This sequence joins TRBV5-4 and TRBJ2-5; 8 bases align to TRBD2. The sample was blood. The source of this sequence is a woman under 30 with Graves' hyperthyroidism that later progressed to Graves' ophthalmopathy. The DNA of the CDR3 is TGTGCCAGCAGCTCAGGGACTAGCCAAGAGACCCAGTACTTC. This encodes CASSSGTSQETQYF.